This T cell receptor beta chain was documented in a study of blood T cell repertoires in COVID-19. Study overall: T cells, B-cell-depleted T cells, or PBMCs provided the cDNA or gDNA that served as material.

This clone appeared a few times. The Seattle patients joined while their infection was active and were tracked longitudinally afterward. This CDR3 spans 14 amino acids. The V gene lost 6 bases and the J gene lost 7 bases, with 13 bases spanning the gap. The germline CDR1 and CDR2 sequences are SGHVS and FQNEAQ. Per the original data handling: Amplifying reference gene primers gave estimates of nucleated cell counts. The method was immunoSEQ multiplex PCR; TCRdb's version includes in-frame clones alone and lacks a portion of them. Clone size and V and J calls were adopted from that table, with D and trimming inferred from the DNA. Found here are approximately 79,000 clones, 65% to 85% of them singletons; the top ten hold over 10%.

The receptor comes from a middle-aged man with COVID-19, enrolled during active disease. The chain uses TRBV7-8 and TRBJ1-6; tentatively, D is TRBD1 (5 bases). The sequenced sample was peripheral blood. CDR3 amino acids: CASRGEGANSPLHF. CDR3 nucleotide sequence: TGTGCCAGCAGAGGTGAAGGGGCAAATTCACCCCTCCACTTT.